Listed below are T cell receptor beta chains from one sample, sequenced in a study of shared clonotypes between healthy human individuals. The protocol was immunoSEQ multiplex PCR, while the TCRdb copy is restricted to in-frame clones and leaves out a portion. Here the sample spans approximately 2.4 million clones, roughly 95% being singletons. The source material was naive CD4+ T cells sorted from blood. Receptors were obtained from a man aged 18 to 35 in good health. CDR3s include the opening cysteine and the closing phenylalanine or tryptophan. Fields, in order: V gene, J gene, clone size, D gene, CDR3 protein, CDR3 DNA. A D gene is named only where the DNA matches it firmly. Where a row states a size, it is once, few, many or the class of an expanded clone; other rows omit it.

>TRBV19|TRBJ2-7|-|TRBD1
CASKGTSGTGGYEQYF
TGTGCCAGTAAGGGGACCTCCGGGACAGGGGGCTACGAGCAGTACTTC
>TRBV5-1|TRBJ2-3|-|-
CASSLGGSSTDTQYF
TGCGCCAGCAGCTTGGGAGGCTCTAGCACAGATACGCAGTATTTT
>TRBV5-1|TRBJ2-6|-|-
CASSLEGRATGANVLTF
TGCGCCAGCAGCTTGGAGGGCAGGGCAACTGGGGCCAACGTCCTGACTTTC
>TRBV5-1|TRBJ1-1|-|-
CASSLGSWDTEAFF
TGCGCCAGCAGCCTTGGTTCGTGGGACACTGAAGCTTTCTTT
>TRBV7-9|TRBJ1-4|-|-
CASSWGGANEKLFF
TGTGCCAGTTCCTGGGGGGGAGCTAATGAAAAACTGTTTTTT
>TRBV4-1|TRBJ2-7|-|-
CASSQIAGAGYEQYF
TGCGCCAGCAGCCAAATTGCCGGAGCGGGCTACGAGCAGTACTTC
>TRBV5-4|TRBJ1-5|-|-
CASSSDGTDSTQHF
TGTGCCAGCAGTTCGGACGGGACGGATTCGACCCAGCATTTT
>TRBV6-1|TRBJ2-3|-|-
CASSEEGDTQYF
TGTGCCAGCAGTGAAGAAGGGGATACGCAGTATTTT
>TRBV20-1|TRBJ1-1|-|-
CSARDLAEAFF
TGCAGTGCTAGAGATCTGGCTGAAGCTTTCTTT
>TRBV10-3|TRBJ2-1|once|-
CAISDGTKNNEQFF
TGTGCCATCAGTGACGGGACGAAGAACAATGAGCAGTTCTTC
>TRBV2|TRBJ2-2|-|-
CASSENRFAGELFF
TGTGCCAGCAGTGAAAACAGGTTCGCCGGGGAGCTGTTTTTT
>TRBV5-1|TRBJ2-2|-|TRBD1
CASSLVWTGASNTGELFF
TGCGCCAGCAGCTTGGTCTGGACAGGGGCCTCGAACACCGGGGAGCTGTTTTTT
>TRBV5-6|TRBJ1-6|-|-
CASSLMASSPLHF
TGTGCCAGCAGCTTAATGGCCAGCTCACCCCTCCACTTT
>TRBV7-2|TRBJ2-5|once|-
CASSLALGRETQYF
TGTGCCAGCAGCTTAGCGCTAGGGCGTGAGACCCAGTACTTC
>TRBV4-1|TRBJ1-4|-|-
CASSQRTLAPLEKLFF
TGCGCCAGCAGCCAAAGGACTTTAGCCCCTCTCGAAAAACTGTTTTTT
>TRBV6-1|TRBJ2-3|-|TRBD1
CASRYTGGDTQYF
TGTGCCAGCAGATACACAGGGGGCGATACGCAGTATTTT
>TRBV14|TRBJ2-3|-|TRBD2
CASSQLAGGTDTQYF
TGTGCCAGCAGCCAACTAGCGGGAGGCACAGATACGCAGTATTTT
>TRBV19|TRBJ1-2|-|-
CASSYRADYGYTF
TGTGCCAGTAGTTACAGGGCCGACTATGGCTACACCTTC
>TRBV6-1|TRBJ1-1|-|-
CASSEASGWGNTEAFF
TGTGCCAGCAGTGAAGCGTCAGGGTGGGGGAACACTGAAGCTTTCTTT
>TRBV6-9|TRBJ2-3|-|TRBD2
CASRGRVDTDTQYF
TGTGCCAGCAGGGGGAGGGTGGACACAGATACGCAGTATTTT
>TRBV7-2|TRBJ2-5|-|TRBD2
CASSLGSRGAQETQYF
TGTGCCAGCAGCTTGGGGTCGCGGGGGGCCCAAGAGACCCAGTACTTC
>TRBV6-5|TRBJ2-3|-|TRBD1
CASRQGSTDTQYF
TGTGCCAGCAGACAGGGGAGCACAGATACGCAGTATTTT
>TRBV30|TRBJ2-2|-|-
CASGVTGELFF
TGTGCAAGTGGCGTCACCGGGGAGCTGTTTTTT
>TRBV9|TRBJ2-7|-|-
CASSVTATNSYEQYF
TGTGCCAGCAGCGTAACGGCGACTAACTCCTACGAGCAGTACTTC
>TRBV30|TRBJ1-2|once|-
CAWSWGGNGYTF
TGTGCCTGGAGTTGGGGGGGAAATGGCTACACCTTC
>TRBV28|TRBJ1-2|once|-
CASSLPIGSYGYTF
TGTGCCAGCAGTTTACCCATAGGGAGCTATGGCTACACCTTC
>TRBV9|TRBJ2-5|-|-
CASSHQDGFFQETQYF
TGTGCCAGCAGCCACCAGGACGGGTTTTTCCAAGAGACCCAGTACTTC
>TRBV20-1|TRBJ2-7|-|-
CSADEQYF
TGCAGTGCGGACGAGCAGTACTTC
>TRBV6-5|TRBJ2-7|few|-
CASSYSRGPYEQYF
TGTGCCAGCAGTTACTCTCGGGGGCCCTACGAGCAGTACTTC
>TRBV2|TRBJ1-3|-|-
CASSDGGAGNTIYF
TGTGCCAGCAGTGATGGGGGTGCTGGAAACACCATATATTTT
>TRBV6-1|TRBJ2-7|once|TRBD1
CASSDRGFGEQYF
TGTGCCAGCAGTGACAGGGGGTTCGGCGAGCAGTACTTC
>TRBV7-2|TRBJ2-1|-|TRBD1
CASSLATGGWRNEQFF
TGTGCCAGCAGCTTAGCAACAGGGGGTTGGCGGAATGAGCAGTTCTTC
>TRBV27|TRBJ2-7|-|TRBD2
CASSSPGTSGRRSYEQYF
TGTGCCAGCAGTTCCCCAGGGACTAGCGGGAGGAGGTCCTACGAGCAGTACTTC
>TRBV30|TRBJ2-6|-|-
CAWSAASGANVLTF
TGTGCCTGGAGTGCTGCCTCTGGGGCCAACGTCCTGACTTTC
>TRBV6-1|TRBJ1-3|-|-
CASSGRGGMRNTIYF
TGTGCCAGCAGTGGCCGAGGAGGGATGAGAAACACCATATATTTT
>TRBV27|TRBJ2-1|-|-
CASSPSFAPYNEQFF
TGTGCCAGCAGTCCCTCTTTTGCGCCCTACAATGAGCAGTTCTTC
>TRBV2|TRBJ1-1|-|TRBD1
CASSDRGVGTEAFF
TGTGCCAGCTCGGACAGGGGTGTTGGGACTGAAGCTTTCTTT
>TRBV6-5|TRBJ1-5|-|-
CASSRAPNQPQHF
TGTGCCAGCTCCCGGGCCCCCAATCAGCCCCAGCATTTT
>TRBV4-3|TRBJ2-1|-|-
CASSRQAHSYNEQFF
TGCGCCAGCAGCCGACAGGCCCATTCCTACAATGAGCAGTTCTTC
>TRBV5-1|TRBJ2-1|-|-
CASSFPTSPNEQFF
TGCGCCAGCAGCTTCCCGACTAGTCCCAATGAGCAGTTCTTC
>TRBV11-2|TRBJ2-2|-|TRBD1
CASSLDRVLHTGELFF
TGTGCCAGCAGCCTGGACAGGGTCCTTCACACCGGGGAGCTGTTTTTT
>TRBV4-1|TRBJ2-7|-|TRBD2
CASSQAGTRVPYEQYF
TGCGCCAGCAGCCAAGCCGGGACTAGGGTTCCCTACGAGCAGTACTTC
>TRBV15|TRBJ1-3|-|-
CATSPRLENTIYF
TGTGCCACGAGCCCTCGCCTTGAAAACACCATATATTTT
>TRBV18|TRBJ2-7|-|-
CASSPGLGAYEQYF
TGTGCCAGCTCCCCGGGACTCGGAGCCTACGAGCAGTACTTC
>TRBV18|TRBJ2-7|-|-
CASSPRQELPYEQYF
TGTGCCAGCTCACCTAGACAGGAGTTACCTTACGAGCAGTACTTC
>TRBV7-6|TRBJ2-7|-|TRBD2
CASTLNSGGPYEQYF
TGTGCCAGCACCTTAAATAGCGGGGGACCCTACGAGCAGTACTTC
>TRBV28|TRBJ1-5|-|-
CASSRISNQPQHF
TGTGCCAGCAGTCGAATTAGCAATCAGCCCCAGCATTTT
>TRBV5-5|TRBJ1-1|-|-
CASSFDITLNTEAFF
TGTGCCAGCAGCTTTGATATAACCCTGAACACTGAAGCTTTCTTT
>TRBV29-1|TRBJ2-3|-|TRBD2
CSVVGLAGTDTQYF
TGCAGCGTTGTCGGTCTAGCGGGGACAGATACGCAGTATTTT
>TRBV7-2|TRBJ2-3|-|-
CASSLLRSTDTQYF
TGTGCCAGCAGCTTACTTCGCAGCACAGATACGCAGTATTTT
>TRBV5-1|TRBJ2-1|-|TRBD2
CASSSTAGVSEQFF
TGCGCCAGCAGTTCGACAGCGGGGGTCAGTGAGCAGTTCTTC
>TRBV11-2|TRBJ2-7|-|TRBD2
CASSLLAGDDEQYF
TGTGCCAGCAGCTTACTAGCGGGAGATGACGAGCAGTACTTC
>TRBV4-3|TRBJ2-1|-|-
CASSQEAGWLGEQFF
TGCGCCAGCAGCCAAGAGGCGGGATGGTTAGGTGAGCAGTTCTTC
>TRBV27|TRBJ1-3|-|-
CASRPMSGNTIYF
TGTGCCAGCAGGCCTATGTCTGGAAACACCATATATTTT